This TCR beta chain was found in a study of blood T cell repertoires in COVID-19. Study context: The origin of the acute and convalescent COVID-19 samples was the United States, Italy and Spain.

Data came from immunoSEQ multiplex PCR; TCRdb stores just in-frame clones and leaves some out. Of hundreds of thousands of clones detected, around 87% appear once; the ten largest clones hold more than 5%. The CDR3 is 14 amino acids. V dropped 6 bases and J dropped 7 bases, with 16 bases sitting between them. The germline V gene has CDR1 KGHSH and CDR2 LQKENI. The chain uses TRBV18 and TRBJ2-1; TRBD1 is a possible D gene (6 bases). Sequencing was done on a sample of peripheral blood. This TCR was sampled from a woman aged 45 to 65 with COVID-19, enrolled during active disease. CDR3: CASSPLRTGNEQFF. The CDR3 DNA follows: TGTGCCAGCTCTCCCCTACGAACAGGGAATGAGCAGTTCTTC.